The next 10 T cell receptor beta chains were all read from a single sample in a study of blood T cell repertoires in COVID-19. Repertoires were generated with immunoSEQ multiplex PCR, while TCRdb's copy carries only in-frame clones and drops some. The profile covers 65,000 to 70,000 clones, with about 74% appearing a single time and around 23% taken by the ten largest. The sample consisted of peripheral blood. These receptor sequences come from a human donor in a cohort sampled during active COVID-19.

The CDR3 DNA sequence: TGTGCCACCAGCAGCGCAGGGTCCCCGTACGAGCAGTACTTC. It specifies CATSSAGSPYEQYF. The J gene is TRBJ2-7, the V gene TRBV15; TRBD1 is a possible D gene (5 bases). Per germline, CDR1 LNHNV and CDR2 YYDKDF (reference sequence). V lost 3 bases and J lost 4, with 13 bases in between. CDR3 length equals 14 residues.

This clone was found a few times. V is TRBV29-1 and J is TRBJ1-5; 9 positions agree with TRBD1. The CDR3 has 13 residues. In germline, CDR1 is SQVTM, CDR2 ANQGSEA. The V segment lost 4 bases and the J segment 5 bases; nucleotides outside the gene matches: 3. CDR3 in amino acids: CSVADRGHQPQHF. The CDR3 DNA sequence: TGCAGCGTTGCGGACAGGGGCCATCAGCCCCAGCATTTT.

The chain is built from TRBV11-2 and TRBJ2-5; TRBD2 matches at 8 bases. The V gene's germline CDR1 is SGHAT and CDR2 FQNNGV. Unmatched junction bases numbered 15, after V lost 1 base and J lost 11 bases. The CDR3 totals 16 residues. The CDR3 coding sequence is TGTGCCAGCAGCTTAGTCGGCGCGGGGGGCTCCGGTTCTCAGTACTTC. Its translation is CASSLVGAGGSGSQYF. Looking up the rest from reference TRBV11-2 and TRBJ2-5 gives the full variable domain: EAGVAQSPRYKIIEKRQSVAFWCNPISGHATLYWYQQILGQGPKLLIQFQNNGVVDDSQLPKDRFSAERLKGVDSTLKIQPAKLEDSAVYLCASSLVGAGGSGSQYFGPGTRLLVL.

The genes are TRBV24-1 and TRBJ2-3, with D unclear. This CDR3 has 17 amino acids. CDR1 and CDR2 from the germline V gene are KGHDR and SFDVKD. Trimming removed 3 bases at V and 2 bases at J, with 17 bases between. The CDR3 DNA is TGTGCCACCAGTGATGGAAGAGTGCGACTTGACACAGATACGCAGTATTTT. Encoded protein: CATSDGRVRLDTDTQYF.

The V and J genes are TRBV6-1 and TRBJ1-1, with D possibly being TRBD1 (6 bases). This CDR3 is 14 amino acids long. In germline, CDR1 is MNHNS, CDR2 SASEGT. The V end was cut by 3 bases, the J end by 4 bases, with 12 bases between. CDR3 region: CASSEWGQGTEAFF. The CDR3, as DNA: TGTGCCAGCAGTGAGTGGGGGCAGGGCACTGAAGCTTTCTTT.

This chain joins TRBV19 and TRBJ2-2; D unresolved. Germline V gene lookup returns CDR1 LNHDA and CDR2 SQIVND (reference sequence). The germline V and J ends were trimmed by 4 bases and 8 bases, with 8 bases remaining between them. There are 12 residues in the CDR3. The CDR3 loop is CASSTRSGELFF. The CDR3 DNA sequence: TGTGCCAGTAGTACCCGGTCAGGGGAGCTGTTTTTT.

V and J are TRBV19 and TRBJ1-5; TRBD1 matches 7 bases. The germline CDR1 and CDR2 sequences are LNHDA and SQIVND (reference sequence). The CDR3 spans 15 residues. Trimming took 5 bases from V and 6 from J; bases not matched to a gene: 10. This chain's CDR3 is CASSPKGTVRQPQHF. CDR3 nucleotides: TGTGCCAGTAGTCCTAAGGGGACAGTTCGTCAGCCCCAGCATTTT.

V gene TRBV4-3 combines with J gene TRBJ1-2; D remains ambiguous. Looked up from germline, CDR1 is LGHNA and CDR2 is YSLEER. This CDR3 comprises 14 residues. The V end lost 0 bases, the J end lost 8 bases, and 13 bases lay between the germline ends. The CDR3 DNA follows: TGCGCCAGCAGCCAAGAGGCCGGGATATCGGGCTACACCTTC. Its translation is CASSQEAGISGYTF.

The J gene is TRBJ2-1, the V gene TRBV11-3; 13 bases align to TRBD2. V was pared by 5 bases and J by 7 bases, with 8 bases of the junction left unmatched. Germline V gene sequence: CDR1 SGHNT, CDR2 YENEEA. The CDR3 consists of 16 residues. The CDR3 DNA sequence: TGTGCCAGCAGCCCCGGACTAGCGGGAGTGGCGAATGAGCAGTTCTTC. The encoded protein is CASSPGLAGVANEQFF.

V gene TRBV11-2 combines with J gene TRBJ1-6; D is possibly TRBD1 (6 bases). The CDR3 loop spans 15 amino acids. Germline-derived CDR1 and CDR2 are SGHAT and FQNNGV. V lost 1 base to trimming and J lost 5 bases, with 9 bases between them. Written as DNA, the CDR3 is TGTGCCAGCAGCTTAGCGGGACAAGATAATTCACCCCTCCACTTT. This translates into CASSLAGQDNSPLHF.